These 21 T cell receptor beta chains came from one sample sequenced in a study of T-cell reconstitution after alpha-beta-depleted transplantation in children. Researchers prepared the TCRbeta library using unique molecular identifiers, the study reports. TCRdb independently ran MiXCR on the PCR reads; one entry per CDR3 protein. The table includes more than 150,000 distinct CDR3 sequences, about 6.8% detected once. This specimen consisted of PBMCs from the stem cell graft donor, obtained from the stem cell graft. These receptor sequences come from a human donor who donated a stem cell graft to a child with Wiskott-Aldrich syndrome.

V gene TRBV5-1 combines with J gene TRBJ2-1, with TRBD1 identical over 7 bases. The CDR3 is 13 residues long. V dropped 6 bases and J dropped 9; count of bases not matched to a gene: 9. Germline V gene sequence: CDR1 SGHRS, CDR2 YFSETQ. CDR3 bases: TGCGCCAGCACTCTACAGGGGTTTAGTGAGCAGTTCTTC. This codes for CASTLQGFSEQFF. The variable domain in full, completed from reference TRBV5-1 and TRBJ2-1, reads KAGVTQTPRYLIKTRGQQVTLSCSPISGHRSVSWYQQTPGQGLQFLFEYFSETQRNKGNFPGRFSGRQFSNSRSEMNVSTLELGDSALYLCASTLQGFSEQFFGPGTRLTVL.

At least ten counts were recorded for this clonotype. V and J are TRBV7-2 and TRBJ2-1; 11 bases are a match to TRBD2. The V segment lost 1 base and the J segment 8 bases; nucleotides outside the gene matches: 4. Per germline, CDR1 SGHTA and CDR2 FQGNSA. This CDR3 spans 15 amino acids. CDR3 in amino acids: CASSLGLAGTYEQFF. CDR3 coding DNA: TGTGCCAGCAGCTTAGGACTAGCGGGGACCTATGAGCAGTTCTTC.

This clonotype was observed at least ten times. V is TRBV9 and J is TRBJ2-3, with D tentatively TRBD1 (7 bases). The CDR3 sequence is 15 residues long. V lost 4 bases and J lost 6, with 18 bases in between. Germline CDR1 SGDLS, CDR2 YYNGEE. CDR3 amino acids: CASSPRWQGGDTQYF. CDR3 DNA: TGTGCCAGCAGCCCCCGGTGGCAGGGGGGTGATACGCAGTATTTT.

This clonotype was detected ten times or more. The chain has TRBV18 and TRBJ1-1; D unclear. This CDR3 region has 15 residues. Germline assignment: CDR1 KGHSH and CDR2 LQKENI. V was shortened by 3 bases and J by 2 bases, with 13 bases between the two germline ends. CDR3 residues: CASSPGGWGNTEAFF. In nucleotides, the CDR3 is TGTGCCAGCTCACCCGGTGGGTGGGGTAACACTGAAGCTTTCTTT. Using reference TRBV18 and TRBJ1-1 for the parts outside the CDR3, the full variable domain is NAGVMQNPRHLVRRRGQEARLRCSPMKGHSHVYWYRQLPEEGLKFMVYLQKENIIDESGMPKERFSAEFPKEGPSILRIQQVVRGDSAAYFCASSPGGWGNTEAFFGQGTRLTVV.

The chain joins TRBV11-2 to TRBJ2-1; the D gene is possibly TRBD2 (6 bases). V gave up 5 bases and J gave up 6 bases, with 14 bases separating them. This CDR3 spans 14 amino acids. Germline V gene data show CDR1 as SGHAT and CDR2 as FQNNGV. The CDR3 nucleotides are TGTGCCAGCAGCCTAGCGATCCTGGTCAATGAGCAGTTCTTC. Protein: CASSLAILVNEQFF.

The sample holds many counts of this clonotype. The genes are TRBV20-1 and TRBJ2-3; unclear D gene. This CDR3 is 11 amino acids long. Germline assignment: CDR1 DFQATT and CDR2 SNEGSKA (reference sequence). Trimming took off 3 bases at V and 5 bases at J, with 6 bases between the two ends. CDR3 region: CSARALDTQYF. For the CDR3, the DNA is TGCAGTGCTAGGGCGCTAGATACGCAGTATTTT.

This clonotype was counted many times. The chain carries TRBV20-1 and TRBJ1-1, with D unresolved. Germline V gene lookup returns CDR1 DFQATT and CDR2 SNEGSKA (reference sequence). The CDR3 is 13 amino acids. V was trimmed by 6 bases and J by 0 bases, leaving 11 bases between them. The CDR3 nucleotides are TGCAGTGCAACACCCGAATTGAACACTGAAGCTTTCTTT. Translation: CSATPELNTEAFF.

This clonotype was observed a handful of times. V and J are TRBV7-9 and TRBJ1-1; D possibly corresponds to TRBD1 (5 bases). Germline V gene lookup returns CDR1 SEHNR and CDR2 FQNEAQ (reference sequence). The CDR3 is 15 amino acids. Trimming took off 4 bases at V and 1 base at J, with 13 bases between the two ends. The CDR3 nucleotides read TGTGCCAGCAGCTCGGATTTTCAGGGGAACACTGAAGCTTTCTTT. It specifies CASSSDFQGNTEAFF. The full variable domain, rest sourced from reference TRBV7-9 and TRBJ1-1, is DTGVSQNPRHKITKRGQNVTFRCDPISEHNRLYWYRQTLGQGPEFLTYFQNEAQLEKSRLLSDRFSAERPKGSFSTLEIQRTEQGDSAMYLCASSSDFQGNTEAFFGQGTRLTVV.

This clonotype was observed many times. V and J are TRBV6-5 and TRBJ2-7, with D hard to call. Germline V gives CDR1 MNHEY, CDR2 SVGAGI. CDR3 length: 14 residues. V was pared by 3 bases and J by 4 bases, with 13 bases between. The CDR3 loop reads CASSYSPGQYEQYF. CDR3 nucleotides: TGTGCCAGCAGTTATAGCCCAGGCCAGTACGAGCAGTACTTC.

This clonotype was recorded at least ten times. For the CDR3, the DNA is TGTGCCAGCAGCCAAGATTTTGGCCGCCTAGGGGATGGCTACACCTTC. This sequence encodes CASSQDFGRLGDGYTF. V gene TRBV3-1 combines with J gene TRBJ1-2; tentative D call: TRBD1 (5 bases). Germline V CDR1 and CDR2: LGHDT, YNNKEL (reference sequence). Between the trimmed V and J ends, which lost 0 bases and 6 bases, there was a span of 17 bases. The CDR3 has 16 amino acids.

This clonotype showed up many times. The V and J genes are TRBV18 and TRBJ1-1; no definite D call. The CDR3 sequence is 13 residues long. Trimming cost V 2 bases and J 3 bases, with 7 bases left between them. Germline assignment: CDR1 KGHSH and CDR2 LQKENI. The CDR3 sequence is CASSPSIDTEAFF. The CDR3, as DNA: TGTGCCAGCTCACCATCAATCGACACTGAAGCTTTCTTT.

This clonotype was observed many times. The chain couples TRBV4-1 to TRBJ1-1; 7 nucleotides agree with TRBD1. Germline V gene data show CDR1 as MGHRA and CDR2 as YSYEKL. The CDR3 is 17 amino acids. V lost 0 bases, J lost 1 base, and 8 bases stayed unmatched. The CDR3 spells CASSQDRTGLKNTEAFF. Written as DNA, the CDR3 is TGCGCCAGCAGCCAAGATAGGACAGGTCTCAAGAACACTGAAGCTTTCTTT.

This clonotype was counted ten times or more. This chain uses TRBV5-1 with TRBJ2-2; D gene unclear. The CDR3 runs to 15 residues. In germline, CDR1 is SGHRS, CDR2 YFSETQ. The V and J ends lost 0 bases and 6 bases respectively, with 12 bases between them. DNA for the CDR3: TGCGCCAGCAGCTTGGGGATCCGGGTCGCCGGGGAGCTGTTTTTT. Translating gives CASSLGIRVAGELFF.

This clonotype occurred many times. The chain employs TRBV18 and TRBJ2-3; D gene uncertain. The CDR3 spans 14 residues. V lost 3 bases, J lost 0 bases, and 7 bases lay in between. CDR1 and CDR2 from the germline V gene are KGHSH and LQKENI. The CDR3 DNA is TGTGCCAGCTCACCCTTATCCAGCACAGATACGCAGTATTTT. Amino acids: CASSPLSSTDTQYF.

This clonotype was recorded many times. The rearrangement joins TRBV24-1 to TRBJ1-1; D possibly corresponds to TRBD1 (6 bases). This CDR3 region has 10 residues. V lost 9 bases to trimming and J lost 13 bases, with 14 bases between them. The V gene's germline CDR1 is KGHDR and CDR2 SFDVKD. CDR3 in DNA: TGTGCCACCGCAGCCGGACAGCTTTTCTTT. This sequence encodes CATAAGQLFF.

This clonotype was counted at least ten times. The chain uses TRBV5-5 and TRBJ2-1; 7 bases map to TRBD2. Germline V gene sequence: CDR1 SGHKS, CDR2 YYEKEE (reference sequence). J was trimmed by 7 bases and V by 0 bases; bases with no gene match: 1. This CDR3 has 13 amino acids. The CDR3 loop reads CASSLAGRNEQFF. The CDR3 nucleotides read TGTGCCAGCAGCTTGGCCGGGAGGAATGAGCAGTTCTTC.

This clonotype was recorded a few times. The chain is built from TRBV20-1 and TRBJ2-7; tentatively, D is TRBD2 (5 bases). Between the trimmed V and J ends, which lost 0 bases and 3 bases, there was a span of 15 bases. CDR1 and CDR2 from the germline V gene are DFQATT and SNEGSKA (reference sequence). The CDR3 is 15 residues long. The CDR3 DNA reads TGCAGTGCTAGAGATAGCGCTGGATCCGGCTACGAGCAGTACTTC. Residues: CSARDSAGSGYEQYF.

The chain is built from TRBV12-3 or TRBV12-4 and TRBJ2-1; 8 bases align to TRBD2. Trimming took 6 bases from V and 7 from J; bases not matched to a gene: 8. This CDR3 spans 14 amino acids. This CDR3 is CASSLSGSRNEQFF. The CDR3 DNA reads TGTGCCAGCAGCCTCAGCGGGAGTAGGAATGAGCAGTTCTTC.

The chain employs TRBV11-3 and TRBJ2-3, with TRBD2 as a possible D gene (5 bases). Germline CDR1 SGHNT, CDR2 YENEEA. V shed 4 bases and J shed 4 bases, with 9 bases lying between them. The CDR3 length is 13 residues. CDR3 nucleotides: TGTGCCAGCAGCTCGTGGGGAGCAGATACGCAGTATTTT. Its translation is CASSSWGADTQYF.

This clonotype was counted at least ten times. The chain couples TRBV15 to TRBJ1-5, with TRBD1 as a possible D gene (5 bases). The CDR3 runs to 15 residues. CDR1 is LNHNV and CDR2 is YYDKDF in the germline V gene (reference sequence). Deletions cut 0 bases from V and 3 bases from J, with 9 bases between. The CDR3 loop is CATSRDGGLNQPQHF. The CDR3 DNA is TGTGCCACCAGCAGAGACGGGGGTCTCAATCAGCCCCAGCATTTT.

This clonotype was seen only a few times. This chain links TRBV5-1 with TRBJ2-1; D possibly corresponds to TRBD2 (6 bases). V was pared by 0 bases and J by 5 bases, with 9 bases between. Germline CDR1 SGHRS, CDR2 YFSETQ. The CDR3 consists of 14 residues. The CDR3 sequence: CASSLAGLHNEQFF. The CDR3 DNA sequence: TGCGCCAGCAGCTTGGCGGGACTTCACAATGAGCAGTTCTTC.